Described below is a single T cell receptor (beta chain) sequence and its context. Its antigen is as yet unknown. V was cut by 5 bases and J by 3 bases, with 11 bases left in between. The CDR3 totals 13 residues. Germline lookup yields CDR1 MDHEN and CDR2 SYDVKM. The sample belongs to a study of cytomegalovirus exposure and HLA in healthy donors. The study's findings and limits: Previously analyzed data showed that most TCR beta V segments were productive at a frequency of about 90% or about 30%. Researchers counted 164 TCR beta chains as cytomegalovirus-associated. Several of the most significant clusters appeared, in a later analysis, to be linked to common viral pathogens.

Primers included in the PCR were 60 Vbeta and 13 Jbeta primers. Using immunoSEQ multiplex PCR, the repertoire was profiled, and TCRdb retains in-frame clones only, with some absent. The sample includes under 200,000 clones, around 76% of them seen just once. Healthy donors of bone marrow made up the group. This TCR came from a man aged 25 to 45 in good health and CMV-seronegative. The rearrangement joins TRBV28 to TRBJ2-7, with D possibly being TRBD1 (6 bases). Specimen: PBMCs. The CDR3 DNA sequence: TGTGCCAGCAGTATAGGACAGTACTACGAGCAGTACTTC. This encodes CASSIGQYYEQYF.